The T cell receptor (beta chain) under discussion was sequenced for a study of a mutant IDH1 vaccine in newly diagnosed glioma. Looking at the study overall: Vaccination of patients was performed eight times, in weeks 1, 3, 5, 7, 11, 15, 19 and 23. The treated group averaged about 41 years old and was about 60% male, roughly 38% female. Patients previously underwent radiotherapy, temozolomide, or both, and most underwent both.

As for this clone: Its antigen is still unknown.

Sequenced by immunoSEQ multiplex PCR; TCRdb stores in-frame clones only, minus some. The sample has some 51,000 clones, around 78% seen once; the top ten hold 5.2%. The time point denotes: week 5, during vaccination. A single vaccine dose contained 300 ug of mutant IDH1 20-mer peptide, and topical imiquimod was used with it. The CDR3 has 15 residues. Germline assignment: CDR1 ENHRY and CDR2 SYGVKD. J gave up 1 base and V 4 bases, and 4 bases lay outside the gene matches. This receptor was identified in a man aged 45-65 years with glioma. The specimen was PBMCs, collected from a glioma patient whose treatment included an IDH1 peptide vaccine. The chain employs TRBV10-3 and TRBJ2-1, with 7 bases lining up with TRBD2. In DNA form, the CDR3 reads TGTGCCATCAGTGCCGGCGGGGGTTCCTACAATGAGCAGTTCTTC. It codes for CAISAGGGSYNEQFF.